Listed below are T cell receptor beta chains from one sample, sequenced in a study of OX40 agonist ivuxolimab in advanced cancers. Only in-frame clones appear in the TCRdb table, and some are missing; sequencing was by immunoSEQ multiplex PCR. The sample has about 66,000 clones; roughly 90% are singletons. This specimen consisted of CD4+ or CD8+ T cells sorted from blood, obtained in a trial of the OX40 agonist ivuxolimab. The receptor set was obtained from an adult with an advanced solid tumor such as melanoma, head and neck, liver or kidney cancer. The CDR3 runs from the conserved cysteine through the conserved F or W. D genes are given only for firm matches. A row's size may be missing; if present it is once, few, many or a size class.

clone size	V gene	J gene	D gene	CDR3 protein	CDR3 DNA
.	TRBV28	TRBJ2-5	.	CASSLDQETQYF	TGTGCCAGCAGCTTGGACCAAGAGACCCAGTACTTC
.	TRBV28	TRBJ2-7	TRBD1	CASSTGTASYEQYF	TGTGCCAGCAGCACCGGGACAGCGAGCTACGAGCAGTACTTC
.	TRBV18	TRBJ2-7	.	CASSPPGLGGPYEQYF	TGTGCCAGCTCACCACCGGGGCTCGGGGGGCCCTACGAGCAGTACTTC
.	TRBV6-6	TRBJ2-7	.	CASSSTNYEQYF	TGTGCCAGCAGTTCCACTAACTACGAGCAGTACTTC
.	TRBV7-9	TRBJ2-2	.	CASSRSFWGAHGELFF	TGTGCCAGCAGCCGATCATTTTGGGGGGCGCACGGGGAGCTGTTTTTT
.	TRBV20-1	TRBJ2-5	.	CSARVIRDQYF	TGCAGTGCTAGAGTGATCCGGGACCAGTACTTC
few	TRBV4-1	TRBJ2-2	TRBD2	CASSHLLAGETGELFF	TGCGCCAGCAGCCACCTACTAGCGGGAGAAACCGGGGAGCTGTTTTTT
.	TRBV6-4	TRBJ2-7	TRBD2	CASSDSERGDSSYEQYF	TGTGCCAGCAGTGACAGCGAGCGGGGGGACAGCTCCTACGAGCAGTACTTC
medium-sized	TRBV29-1	TRBJ1-1	.	CSVFGVNTEAFF	TGCAGCGTTTTTGGGGTTAACACTGAAGCTTTCTTT
.	TRBV6-5	TRBJ2-1	.	CASSQSAGIKFF	TGTGCCAGCAGTCAGTCCGCGGGTATTAAGTTCTTC
.	TRBV19	TRBJ1-5	.	CASSKNRDNPQHF	TGTGCCAGTAGTAAAAACCGGGACAATCCCCAGCATTTT
.	TRBV6-6	TRBJ2-2	TRBD1	CASRAIQGSTGELFF	TGTGCCAGCAGGGCCATACAGGGGAGCACCGGGGAGCTGTTTTTT
.	TRBV28	TRBJ1-1	.	CASVLGGTEAFF	TGTGCCAGCGTCCTAGGGGGCACTGAAGCTTTCTTT
once	TRBV28	TRBJ2-7	.	CASSSVGSSTYEQYF	TGTGCCAGCAGCTCCGTGGGCAGTTCGACCTACGAGCAGTACTTC
.	TRBV5-1	TRBJ2-3	TRBD1	CASSPGTGTTDTQYF	TGCGCCAGCAGTCCCGGGACAGGGACCACAGATACGCAGTATTTT
.	TRBV5-4	TRBJ2-1	TRBD2	CASRLSSGGYNEQFF	TGTGCCAGCAGACTATCTAGCGGGGGGTACAATGAGCAGTTCTTC
.	TRBV30	TRBJ1-1	.	CACRVSFSSTEAFF	TGTGCCTGCAGGGTATCCTTCTCGAGCACTGAAGCTTTCTTT
.	TRBV19	TRBJ1-2	.	CASNRQLDYTF	TGTGCCAGTAACAGACAGCTAGACTACACCTTC
.	TRBV5-1	TRBJ1-1	TRBD1	CASSFDRDTEAFF	TGCGCCAGCAGCTTCGACAGGGACACTGAAGCTTTCTTT
.	TRBV19	TRBJ1-2	TRBD1	CASSTQGDGREGFGYTF	TGTGCCAGTAGTACCCAGGGGGACGGTCGGGAAGGATTCGGCTACACCTTC
.	TRBV19	TRBJ2-2	TRBD2	CASSLLAGVSGELFF	TGTGCCAGTAGTCTGCTAGCGGGAGTATCCGGGGAGCTGTTTTTT
.	TRBV4-1	TRBJ2-7	.	CASSDPDRVSGSSYYEQYF	TGCGCCAGCAGCGACCCCGACAGGGTTAGCGGGTCCTCATACTACGAGCAGTACTTC
.	TRBV6-6	TRBJ1-2	.	CASSLTGVNYGYTF	TGTGCCAGCAGTTTGACAGGAGTTAACTATGGCTACACCTTC
.	TRBV19	TRBJ2-2	TRBD1	CASSSQGPNTGELFF	TGTGCCAGTAGTTCACAGGGGCCGAACACCGGGGAGCTGTTTTTT
.	TRBV6-6	TRBJ2-1	.	CASTDGPTYNEQFF	TGTGCCAGCACCGACGGGCCAACCTACAATGAGCAGTTCTTC
.	TRBV29-1	TRBJ2-1	.	CSVPGQSSYNEQFF	TGCAGCGTGCCCGGACAGAGCTCCTACAATGAGCAGTTCTTC
.	TRBV19	TRBJ1-5	TRBD1	CASSRDRNQPQHF	TGTGCCAGTAGTAGGGACAGGAATCAGCCCCAGCATTTT
.	TRBV6-6	TRBJ1-3	.	CASSRSGNTIYF	TGTGCCAGCAGCCGTTCTGGAAACACCATATATTTT
once	TRBV21-1	TRBJ2-1	.	CASSMWGGNYNEQFF	TGTGCCAGCAGCATGTGGGGCGGCAACTACAATGAGCAGTTCTTC
once	TRBV18	TRBJ1-2	.	CASQAGGRLSGYTF	TGTGCCAGCCAAGCCGGGGGGCGCTTATCTGGCTACACCTTC
.	TRBV6-1	TRBJ1-5	TRBD1	CASSHGTGGKKAQHF	TGTGCCAGCAGCCACGGCACAGGGGGCAAGAAGGCCCAGCATTTT
.	TRBV18	TRBJ1-5	TRBD1	CASSPGTVSNQPQHF	TGTGCCAGCTCACCTGGGACAGTTAGCAATCAGCCCCAGCATTTT
.	TRBV19	TRBJ2-5	TRBD2	CASSIGQTSAQETQYF	TGTGCCAGTAGTATAGGCCAGACTAGCGCGCAAGAGACCCAGTACTTC
.	TRBV4-1	TRBJ1-2	.	CASSQGLSSVLGYGYTF	TGCGCCAGCAGCCAAGGTCTCTCCTCGGTCTTAGGCTATGGCTACACCTTC
once	TRBV30	TRBJ1-3	.	CAWSVLSGNTIYF	TGTGCCTGGAGTGTACTATCTGGAAACACCATATATTTT